This entry features one TCR beta chain sequence. This entry belongs to a study of identifying expanded T cells in peripheral blood. The J segment lost 5 bases and the V segment lost 1 base, leaving 13 bases of the junction unmatched. From germline, CDR1 is MGHRA and CDR2 YSYEKL. This CDR3 region has 17 residues. Measured with immunoSEQ multiplex PCR; TCRdb has only the in-frame clones, and not every one. Of under 85,000 clones listed, roughly 84% are singletons. This receptor was identified in a person aged 18 to 70 in good health. V usage is TRBV4-1 and J usage is TRBJ1-1; 7 bases align to TRBD1. What was sequenced was blood. The CDR3 is CASSQVGRGRLFTEAFF. In DNA, the CDR3 is TGCGCCAGCAGCCAAGTGGGGAGGGGGCGTCTATTTACTGAAGCTTTCTTT.